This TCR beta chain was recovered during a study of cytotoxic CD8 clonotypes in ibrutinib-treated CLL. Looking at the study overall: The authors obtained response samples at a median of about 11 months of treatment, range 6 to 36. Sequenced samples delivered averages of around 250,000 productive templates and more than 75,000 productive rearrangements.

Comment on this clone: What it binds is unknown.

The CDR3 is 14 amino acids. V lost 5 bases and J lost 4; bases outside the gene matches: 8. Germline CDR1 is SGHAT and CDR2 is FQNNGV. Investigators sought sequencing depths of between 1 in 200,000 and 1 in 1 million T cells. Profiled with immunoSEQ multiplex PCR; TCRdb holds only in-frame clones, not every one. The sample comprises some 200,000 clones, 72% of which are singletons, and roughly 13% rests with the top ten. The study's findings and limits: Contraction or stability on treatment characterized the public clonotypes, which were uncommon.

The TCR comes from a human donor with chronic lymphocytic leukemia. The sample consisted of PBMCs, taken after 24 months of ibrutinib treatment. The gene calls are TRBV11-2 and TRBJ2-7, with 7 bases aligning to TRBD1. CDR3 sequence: CASSRTGDLYEQYF. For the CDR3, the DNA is TGTGCCAGCAGCCGCACAGGGGACCTGTACGAGCAGTACTTC. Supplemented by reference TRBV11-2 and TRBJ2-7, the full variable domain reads EAGVAQSPRYKIIEKRQSVAFWCNPISGHATLYWYQQILGQGPKLLIQFQNNGVVDDSQLPKDRFSAERLKGVDSTLKIQPAKLEDSAVYLCASSRTGDLYEQYFGPGTRLTVT.